This entry is about one T cell receptor (beta chain). Which antigen it targets is not known. Base quality data are lacking; no much larger clone is found one base away. Enrolling through a virtual design, the prospective study's participants ranged in age from roughly 18 to 100 years and lived across 24 United States geographic areas. Cohort assignment in the prospective study relied on participant-reported clinical history from a screening survey and a study questionnaire. Recovered participants in ImmuneRACE Cohort 3 were defined by two consecutive negative NP/OP PCR tests, clearance by a healthcare professional, or resolution of symptoms. In the prospective study, mobile phlebotomists collected whole blood, serum and a nasopharyngeal or oropharyngeal swab from each participant. Over a roughly two-month period, participants in the prospective study had the option of providing additional blood draws and questionnaires. Before DNA extraction, prospective study blood samples were shipped either frozen or at room temperature.

The data belong to a study of blood T cell repertoires in COVID-19 (dated by TCRdb to the early 2020s). Concerning the study at large: Samples covering the acute and convalescent phases of COVID-19 were provided by collaborators in the United States, Italy and Spain. The prospective study material was composed of cDNA or gDNA derived from T cells, B-cell-depleted T cells, or PBMCs. Deeply sampled blood TCRbeta repertoires from subjects exposed to, actively infected with, or recovered from COVID-19 were included in the dataset. The repertoires were released in a freely available public database intended as a resource for research on the immune response to SARS-CoV-2. Samples were obtained from the ongoing ImmuneRACE study (first 160 participants) and from 1,254 subjects provided by 6 global collaborators. Nearly every sample came with metadata listing a de-identified subject ID, COVID-19 status, age in years and sex. Where available, HLA class I and class II types were taken from metadata supplied by the sample provider and were not determined by assay-based typing.

TCRbeta CDR3 regions were amplified from genomic DNA by means of the immunoSEQ Assay, a bias-controlled multiplex PCR. In the source study's methods: The number of nucleated cells in each sample was estimated from the amplification of reference gene primers within the assay. To quantify the absolute abundance of each unique TCRbeta CDR3 rearrangement, sequence reads were collapsed and filtered. For each sample, productive Simpson clonality was calculated by taking the square root of Simpson's diversity index across productive rearrangements. TCRdb stores this immuneACCESS table with in-frame sequences only. Part of the clones is absent; in the studies checked, under half of the shortfall reflects unresolved V genes, and no reason is known for the rest. The V and J calls and clone size were taken over from that table, and D and trimming were inferred from the DNA. This sample comprises a few hundred thousand clones, about nine tenths of them detected only once. Over 9% of the sample comes from the top ten.

Study-wide findings and limitations: The quantity of clinical and demographic metadata differed by source and by participant and was supplied without curation.

What was sequenced was PBMCs or T cells enriched from blood (not recorded which). The receptor comes from a woman between 40 and 55 years old who had recovered from COVID-19.

The CDR3 protein: CASSLDWGLAGVEQYF. In nucleotides, the sequence is TGTGCCAGCAGCTTAGATTGGGGACTAGCGGGAGTCGAGCAGTACTTC. The V and J genes are TRBV11-2 and TRBJ2-7; TRBD2 aligns with 14 central bases. Relative to germline, V is missing 0 bases and J is missing 6 bases, with 4 bases of the junction outside any gene match. Taken from the germline V gene, the CDR1 and CDR2 loops are SGHAT and FQNNGV. Its CDR3 holds 16 amino acids, cysteine through phenylalanine. The sequence is cut down to CDR3 DNA, 48 bases in frame from base 1.